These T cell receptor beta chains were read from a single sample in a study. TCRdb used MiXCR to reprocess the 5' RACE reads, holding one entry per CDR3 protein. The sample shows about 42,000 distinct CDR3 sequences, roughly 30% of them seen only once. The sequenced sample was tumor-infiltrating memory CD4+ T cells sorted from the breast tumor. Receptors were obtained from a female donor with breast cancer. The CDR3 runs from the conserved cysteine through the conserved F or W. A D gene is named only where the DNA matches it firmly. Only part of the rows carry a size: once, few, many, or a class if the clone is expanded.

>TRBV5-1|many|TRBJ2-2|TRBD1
CASSSGQIDITGELFF
TGCGCCAGCAGCTCGGGACAGATAGATATCACCGGGGAGCTGTTTTTT
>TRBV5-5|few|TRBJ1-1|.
CASSYRVEDTEAFF
TGTGCCAGCAGCTACAGGGTGGAGGACACTGAAGCTTTCTTT
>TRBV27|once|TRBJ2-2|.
CASSPYSRNGELFF
TGTGCCAGCAGTCCCTATAGTAGGAACGGGGAGCTGTTTTTT
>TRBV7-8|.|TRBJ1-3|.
CASSLTSSGNTIYF
TGTGCCAGCAGCCTTACAAGCTCTGGAAACACCATATATTTT
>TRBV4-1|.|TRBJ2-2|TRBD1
CASSQGDREAGELFF
TGCGCCAGCAGCCAAGGGGACAGAGAGGCCGGGGAGCTGTTTTTT
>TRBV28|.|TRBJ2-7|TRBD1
CASSPHQYRGESYEQYF
TGTGCCAGCAGTCCGCACCAGTACAGGGGGGAAAGCTACGAGCAGTACTTC
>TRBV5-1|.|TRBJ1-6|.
CASSSGSPNSPLHF
TGCGCCAGCAGCTCAGGTTCGCCTAATTCACCCCTCCACTTT
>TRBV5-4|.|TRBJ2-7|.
CASSPDSIWDEQYF
TGTGCCAGCAGCCCGGACTCAATATGGGACGAGCAGTACTTC
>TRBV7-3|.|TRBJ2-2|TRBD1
CASSLTGTGELFF
TGTGCCAGCAGCCTGACAGGGACCGGGGAGCTGTTTTTT
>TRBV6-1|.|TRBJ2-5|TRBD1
CASSRGQQETQYF
TGTGCCAGCAGTAGGGGACAGCAAGAGACCCAGTACTTC
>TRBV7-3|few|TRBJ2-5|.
CASSLTGQEETQYF
TGTGCCAGCAGCTTAACGGGACAAGAGGAGACCCAGTACTTC
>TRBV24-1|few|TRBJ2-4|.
CATSDPAGPKNIQYF
TGTGCCACCAGTGATCCGGCCGGGCCCAAAAACATTCAGTACTTC
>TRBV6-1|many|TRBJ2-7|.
CASPTMEGSYEQYF
TGTGCCAGCCCCACTATGGAGGGCTCCTACGAGCAGTACTTC
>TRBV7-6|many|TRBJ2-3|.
CASSLARPGQDTQYF
TGTGCCAGCAGCTTAGCCAGGCCGGGACAAGATACGCAGTATTTT
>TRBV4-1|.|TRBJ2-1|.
CASSQESSNEQFF
TGCGCCAGCAGCCAAGAAAGTTCGAATGAGCAGTTCTTC
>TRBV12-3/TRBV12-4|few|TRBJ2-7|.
CASSSRGAQYF
TGTGCCAGCAGTTCCCGTGGGGCGCAGTACTTC
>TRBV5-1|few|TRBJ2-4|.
CASSYGGDSKNIQYF
TGCGCCAGCAGCTATGGGGGTGACAGCAAAAACATTCAGTACTTC